Listed below are T cell receptor beta chains from one sample, sequenced in a study of technical replicates of blood from several donors. Clones were read by immunoSEQ multiplex PCR, and TCRdb kept only the in-frame ones, dropping some. The sample gives 64,000 or so clones, just under 97% of which show up once; over 0.2% is in the top ten. Sequencing used T cells isolated from PBMCs. The source of these receptors is a human donor in good health. Each CDR3 is given with its conserved first and last residue. D genes are given only for firm matches. Only some rows state a clone size, as once, few, many or a class for expanded clones.

-	TRBD2	TRBJ2-3	TRBV11-2	TGTGCCAGCAGAAGCATTAGCGGGAGCAGCACAGATACGCAGTATTTT	CASRSISGSSTDTQYF
-	TRBD1	TRBJ1-2	TRBV7-2	TGTGCCAGCAGTTCAACCGGGACAGGGTCTTTTGGCTACACCTTC	CASSSTGTGSFGYTF
-	TRBD2	TRBJ2-5	TRBV4-1	TGCGCCAACATAGCGGGAGGGCCGGCGGAGACCCAGTACTTC	CANIAGGPAETQYF
-	-	TRBJ2-3	TRBV21-1	TGTGCCAGCAGCAAAGCGGGAGTGACGAAAACTAGCACAGATACGCAGTATTTT	CASSKAGVTKTSTDTQYF
-	TRBD1	TRBJ1-5	TRBV27	TGTGCCAGCGCTGCGGGACAGGCGAATCAGCCCCAGCATTTT	CASAAGQANQPQHF
-	-	TRBJ2-7	TRBV20-1	TGCAGTGTTGGCAGGGACTACGAGCAGTACTTC	CSVGRDYEQYF
-	-	TRBJ2-5	TRBV5-1	TGCGCCAGCAGCTTGGTCCCAGGGGTGGAAGAGACCCAGTACTTC	CASSLVPGVEETQYF
-	TRBD2	TRBJ2-7	TRBV11-2	TGTGCCAGCAGAAAACTCGGGGGGGATTTACACTACGAGCAGTACTTC	CASRKLGGDLHYEQYF
-	TRBD2	TRBJ2-1	TRBV27	TGTGCCAGCAGTGTGGCGGGGGACGCCTACAATGAGCAGTTCTTC	CASSVAGDAYNEQFF
-	-	TRBJ1-5	TRBV28	TGTGCCAGCAGCCCGGGGGGGAGCAATCAGCCCCAGCATTTT	CASSPGGSNQPQHF
-	-	TRBJ2-7	TRBV4-1	TGCGCCAGCAGCCAAGTGGGGCAGGGGAGCTCCTACGAGCAGTACTTC	CASSQVGQGSSYEQYF
-	-	TRBJ1-4	TRBV19	TGTGCCAGTAGTATTGAGGCCCTGAATGAAAAACTGTTTTTT	CASSIEALNEKLFF
once	TRBD1	TRBJ2-2	TRBV7-9	TGTGCCAGCAGCTTACCCCGGGACAGGGATATCACCGGGGAGCTGTTTTTT	CASSLPRDRDITGELFF
-	-	TRBJ2-7	TRBV6-1	TGTGCCAGCAGCGTAGACAGACCCTACGAGCAGTACTTC	CASSVDRPYEQYF
-	TRBD2	TRBJ2-2	TRBV6-4	TGTGCCAGCAGTACTAGCGGGAGGCCGCTCACCGGGGAGCTGTTTTTT	CASSTSGRPLTGELFF
-	-	TRBJ2-7	TRBV5-1	TGCGCCAGCAGCTTGGCCGGCGGCGAGCAGTACTTC	CASSLAGGEQYF
-	TRBD2	TRBJ2-3	TRBV4-2	TGTGCCAGCAGTCACCCGGGACTAGACCTTTCTAGCACAGATACGCAGTATTTT	CASSHPGLDLSSTDTQYF
-	TRBD1	TRBJ1-5	TRBV2	TGTGCCAGTTTACGGGACAGGGCAATCAATCAGCCCCAGCATTTT	CASLRDRAINQPQHF
-	-	TRBJ1-3	TRBV4-2	TGTGCCAGCAGTCCGACAGCAAGCAACTCTGGAAACACCATATATTTT	CASSPTASNSGNTIYF
-	-	TRBJ2-7	TRBV28	TGTGCCAGCAGTTTTCAGTTAGCCTCCTACGAGCAGTACTTC	CASSFQLASYEQYF
-	-	TRBJ1-6	TRBV27	TGTGCCAGTCCCCCCCCAAATTCACCCCTCCACTTT	CASPPPNSPLHF
-	-	TRBJ1-4	TRBV2	TGTGCCAGCAGTTCACAGGGCGGTGAAAAACTGTTTTTT	CASSSQGGEKLFF
-	-	TRBJ2-7	TRBV6-5	TGTGCCAGCAGTGGGCAGGGCTACGAGCAGTACTTC	CASSGQGYEQYF
once	TRBD2	TRBJ2-5	TRBV28	TGTGCCAGCAGCCACAGCGGGGGGGCCCAAGAGACCCAGTACTTC	CASSHSGGAQETQYF
-	TRBD2	TRBJ2-7	TRBV13	TGTGCCAGCAGCTTAGCACTAGCGGGGTCCTACGAGCAGTACTTC	CASSLALAGSYEQYF
-	TRBD1	TRBJ2-1	TRBV5-6	TGTGCCAGCAGCTATGACAGGGGGAATGAGCAGTTCTTC	CASSYDRGNEQFF
-	-	TRBJ2-7	TRBV4-2	TGTGCCAGCAGCCAAGAGTCGAGAGGGATATACGAGCAGTACTTC	CASSQESRGIYEQYF
-	-	TRBJ1-2	TRBV11-2	TGTGCCAGCAGCTCCGCACGCGGCAGGGGTGACTATGGCTACACCTTC	CASSSARGRGDYGYTF
few	TRBD1	TRBJ1-1	TRBV6-5	TGTGCCAGCAGACACGAGGGACAGTTGGGTACTGAAGCTTTCTTT	CASRHEGQLGTEAFF
-	-	TRBJ2-7	TRBV6-1	TGTGCCAGCAGTGAAGCCCAGAAATCCTACGAGCAGTACTTC	CASSEAQKSYEQYF
-	-	TRBJ1-4	TRBV7-8	TGTGCCAGCAGCTTAGTCCCTCCGACAGGACCCGTAATTGGGGATGAAAAACTGTTTTTT	CASSLVPPTGPVIGDEKLFF
-	TRBD1	TRBJ2-4	TRBV4-1	TGCGCCAGCAGCCAAGATCTTAGTGGGGGACAGGGACGGTACTTC	CASSQDLSGGQGRYF
-	-	TRBJ2-7	TRBV28	TGTGCCAGCTGGCGGGACCCGTCCTACGAGCAGTACTTC	CASWRDPSYEQYF
-	-	TRBJ2-7	TRBV7-2	TGTGCCAGCAGCCTGACGGACAACCAAAACTACGAGCAGTACTTC	CASSLTDNQNYEQYF
-	-	TRBJ1-6	TRBV5-1	TGCGCCAGCAGCTTGGTTTCAGGGGAGTTTAATTCACCCCTCCACTTT	CASSLVSGEFNSPLHF
-	-	TRBJ1-1	TRBV7-8	TGTGCCAGCAGCTTAGGGGGGTCAGGGGCTGAAGCTTTCTTT	CASSLGGSGAEAFF
-	TRBD1	TRBJ1-4	TRBV28	TGTGCCAGCAGAGCCCCGGGACAGTTTAATGAAAAACTGTTTTTT	CASRAPGQFNEKLFF
-	TRBD1	TRBJ2-7	TRBV27	TGTGCCAGCAGTTTGAACAGGGGCTACGAGCAGTACTTC	CASSLNRGYEQYF
-	-	TRBJ1-4	TRBV27	TGTGCCAGCAGTTTTTTTCAGGGTAGCGAAAAACTGTTTTTT	CASSFFQGSEKLFF
-	-	TRBJ1-1	TRBV6-1	TGTGCCATCTCCAAGGACAGCCCGAACACTGAAGCTTTCTTT	CAISKDSPNTEAFF
-	-	TRBJ2-1	TRBV13	TGTGCCAGCAGCTTAGATAGCTATGAGCAGTTCTTC	CASSLDSYEQFF
-	TRBD1	TRBJ2-2	TRBV30	TGTGCCTGGTTCCCCGGGACAGCGATAACCGGGGAGCTGTTTTTT	CAWFPGTAITGELFF
-	TRBD1	TRBJ1-2	TRBV28	TGTGCCAGCAGTTTATTAAACGCCCGGGACAGGGGGATGCTTCACTATGGCTACACCTTC	CASSLLNARDRGMLHYGYTF
-	-	TRBJ2-2	TRBV30	TGTGCCTGGAGTGTACTGTTGAACACCGGGGAGCTGTTTTTT	CAWSVLLNTGELFF
-	-	TRBJ2-7	TRBV7-9	TGTGCCAGCAGCCGAATCGGAGGGGGCGGGATTTACGAGCAGTACTTC	CASSRIGGGGIYEQYF
-	-	TRBJ2-2	TRBV29-1	TGCAGCTTCAGACAGCAAAACCCCGGGGAGCTGTTTTTT	CSFRQQNPGELFF